This TCR beta chain is drawn from a study of blood T cell repertoires in COVID-19. Profiled with immunoSEQ multiplex PCR; TCRdb holds only in-frame clones, not every one. The sample contains fewer than 110,000 clones, roughly 90% of which appear only once. Trimming removed 3 bases from V and 1 base from J, with 10 bases in between. This CDR3 region has 15 residues. Germline lookup yields CDR1 LNHDA and CDR2 SQIVND (reference sequence). V gene TRBV19 combines with J gene TRBJ1-5; D may be TRBD1 (5 bases). Input material: peripheral blood. This TCR was sampled from a man aged 35-49 years with active or convalescent COVID-19. The CDR3 reads CASSMAGNSNQPQHF. DNA of the CDR3: TGTGCCAGTAGTATGGCAGGGAACAGCAATCAGCCCCAGCATTTT.